This T cell receptor (beta chain) was observed in a study of blood T cell repertoires in COVID-19. A few counts support this clone. Method: immunoSEQ multiplex PCR; TCRdb's copy keeps in-frame clones and lacks some. This sample has fewer than 400,000 clones; 85% to 90% occur once, and the top ten carry less than 3.5%. The CDR3 is made up of 17 amino acids. The ends were cut back, 2 bases at V and 0 bases at J, with 15 bases in the middle. The germline gives CDR1 SGHNT, CDR2 YYREEE (reference sequence). This TCR was sampled from a woman aged 25 to 39 with COVID-19, enrolled during active disease. The V and J genes are TRBV5-4 and TRBJ2-1, with D tentatively TRBD2 (6 bases). Sequencing input: peripheral blood. CDR3 in amino acids: CASSFGGLASSYNEQFF. The CDR3 DNA is TGTGCCAGCAGCTTTGGGGGACTTGCCAGCTCCTACAATGAGCAGTTCTTC.